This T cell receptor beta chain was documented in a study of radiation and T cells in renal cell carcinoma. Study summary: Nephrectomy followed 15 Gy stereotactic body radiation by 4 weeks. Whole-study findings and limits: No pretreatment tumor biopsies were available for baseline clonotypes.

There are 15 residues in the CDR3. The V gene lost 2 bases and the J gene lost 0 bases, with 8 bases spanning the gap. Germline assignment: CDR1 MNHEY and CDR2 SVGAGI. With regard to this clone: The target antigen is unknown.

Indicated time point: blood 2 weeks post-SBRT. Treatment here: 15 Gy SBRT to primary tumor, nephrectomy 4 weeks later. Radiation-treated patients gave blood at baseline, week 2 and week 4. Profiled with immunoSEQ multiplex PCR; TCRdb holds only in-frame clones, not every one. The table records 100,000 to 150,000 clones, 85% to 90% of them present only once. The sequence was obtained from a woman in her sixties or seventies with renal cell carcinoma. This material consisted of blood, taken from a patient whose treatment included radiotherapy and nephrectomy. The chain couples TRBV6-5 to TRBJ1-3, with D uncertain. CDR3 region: CASSYASGSGNTIYF. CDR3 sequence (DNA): TGTGCCAGCAGTTACGCCTCAGGCTCTGGAAACACCATATATTTT.